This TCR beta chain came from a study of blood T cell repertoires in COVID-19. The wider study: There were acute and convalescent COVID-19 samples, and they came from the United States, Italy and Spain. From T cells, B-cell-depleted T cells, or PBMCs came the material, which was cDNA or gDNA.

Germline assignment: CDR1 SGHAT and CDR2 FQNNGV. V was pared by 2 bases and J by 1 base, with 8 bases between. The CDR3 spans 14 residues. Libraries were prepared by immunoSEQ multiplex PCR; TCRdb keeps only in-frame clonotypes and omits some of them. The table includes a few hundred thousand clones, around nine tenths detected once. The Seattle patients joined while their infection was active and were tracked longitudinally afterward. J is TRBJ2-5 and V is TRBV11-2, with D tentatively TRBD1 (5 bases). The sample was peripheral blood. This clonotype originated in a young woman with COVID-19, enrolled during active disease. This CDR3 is CASSLIRAQETQYF. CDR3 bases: TGTGCCAGCAGCTTAATCAGGGCCCAAGAGACCCAGTACTTC.